The clone carrying this T cell receptor (beta chain) was counted a few times. What it recognizes is unknown. This entry belongs to a study of T-cell reconstitution after alpha-beta-depleted transplantation in children. Study observations and caveats: Reported findings indicate that, about two months after transplant, alpha-beta T cells came from several hundred expanded clones, which were derived from non-depleted graft cells. Newly produced T cells mostly accounted for T-cell counts and diversity one year post-transplant. Surviving recipient T cells and thymic progenitors underlay high day-60 TCRbeta diversity in some patients.

V was shortened by 4 bases and J by 7 bases, with 19 bases between the two germline ends. The CDR3 is 16 residues long. The V gene's germline CDR1 is SGHVS and CDR2 FQNEAQ. Researchers prepared the TCRbeta library using unique molecular identifiers, the study reports. MiXCR, applied by TCRdb to the PCR reads, yields one record per CDR3 protein. The data show some 310,000 distinct CDR3 sequences, with around 25% seen just once and 9.5% to 12% held by the top ten. The source is a male patient aged 10 to 17 who had a stem cell transplant for acute lymphoblastic leukemia, so the T cells may come from the graft donor. Sequencing was performed on PBMCs, mostly from graft donor cells, taken 180 days after TCRalphabeta/CD19-depleted stem cell transplant. The rearrangement uses TRBV7-8 and TRBJ1-4; D gene uncertain. This chain's CDR3 is CASSSYRAPGGEKLFF. For the CDR3, the DNA is TGTGCCAGCAGCTCCTACCGGGCCCCCGGTGGTGAAAAACTGTTTTTT.